Listed below are T cell receptor beta chains from one sample, sequenced in a study of shared clonotypes between healthy human individuals. Assay used: immunoSEQ multiplex PCR; TCRdb lists only in-frame clones, some missing. The sample shows approximately 2,200,000 clones, under 95% of them seen only once. Specimen: naive CD8+ T cells from PBMCs. These receptors all stem from a man younger than 30 in good health. Some clones in this sample may be carry-over from other donors' samples. CDR3s include the opening cysteine and the closing phenylalanine or tryptophan. A D gene is named only where the DNA matches it firmly.

J: TRBJ2-3; length: 18; D: TRBD2; V: TRBV9; DNA: TGTGCCAGCAGCCCTAGCCCTCTAGCGGGAGATCGCACAGATACGCAGTATTTT; CDR3: CASSPSPLAGDRTDTQYF
J: TRBJ1-4; length: 13; D: -; V: TRBV13; DNA: TGTGCCAGCAGCTTACCCTCCGAAGGAAAACTGTTTTTT; CDR3: CASSLPSEGKLFF
J: TRBJ1-5; length: 11; D: -; V: TRBV5-8; DNA: TGTGCCAGCAGCTTGGGACAGCTGGAGCATTTT; CDR3: CASSLGQLEHF
J: TRBJ2-7; length: 16; D: -; V: TRBV2; DNA: TGTGCCAGCAGTGAATGGGGTAGCGGTGACTTGTACGAGCAGTACTTC; CDR3: CASSEWGSGDLYEQYF
J: TRBJ2-3; length: 15; D: TRBD2; V: TRBV5-4; DNA: TGTGCCAGCAGCTTTAAGCGGGAGAAGGCAGATACGCAGTATTTT; CDR3: CASSFKREKADTQYF
J: TRBJ1-2; length: 17; D: -; V: TRBV6-1; DNA: TGTGCCAGCAGTGAAGCGCTTCCGATGGGACGACATTATGGCTACACCTTC; CDR3: CASSEALPMGRHYGYTF
J: TRBJ2-1; length: 14; D: -; V: TRBV13; DNA: TGTGCCAGCAGCACCCCTAGCTCAATAGCGGAGCAGTTCTTC; CDR3: CASSTPSSIAEQFF
J: TRBJ1-4; length: 15; D: -; V: TRBV6-6; DNA: TGTGCCAGCAGTTATCATTCCGCAACTAATGAAAAACTGTTTTTT; CDR3: CASSYHSATNEKLFF
J: TRBJ1-4; length: 16; D: -; V: TRBV18; DNA: TGTGCCAGCTCACCCCAGGGAGAGGTCCGATCTGAAAAACTGTTTTTT; CDR3: CASSPQGEVRSEKLFF
J: TRBJ2-6; length: 22; D: -; V: TRBV4-1; DNA: TGCGCCAGCAGCCAAGATCAGGCAGGGGGGCCCCCTTCTCTCTCTGGGGCCAACGTCCTGACTTTC; CDR3: CASSQDQAGGPPSLSGANVLTF
J: TRBJ1-2; length: 15; D: -; V: TRBV6-1; DNA: TGTGCCAGCAGTGATTTGGGTGAAGGGGCTCATGGCTACACCTTC; CDR3: CASSDLGEGAHGYTF